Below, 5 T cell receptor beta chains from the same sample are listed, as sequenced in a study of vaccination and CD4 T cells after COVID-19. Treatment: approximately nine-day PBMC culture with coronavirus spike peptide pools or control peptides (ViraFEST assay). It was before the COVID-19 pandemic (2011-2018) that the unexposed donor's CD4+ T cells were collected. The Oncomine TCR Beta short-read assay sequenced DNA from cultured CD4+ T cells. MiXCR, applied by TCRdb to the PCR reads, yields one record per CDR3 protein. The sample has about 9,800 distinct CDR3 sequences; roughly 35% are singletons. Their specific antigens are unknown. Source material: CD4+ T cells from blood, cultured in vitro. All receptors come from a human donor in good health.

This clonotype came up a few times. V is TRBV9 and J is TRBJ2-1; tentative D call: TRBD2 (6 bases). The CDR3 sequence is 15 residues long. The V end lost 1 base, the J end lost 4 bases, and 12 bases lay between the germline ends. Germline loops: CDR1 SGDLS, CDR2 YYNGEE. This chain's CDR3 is CASSVMGTAYNEQFF. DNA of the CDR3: TGTGCCAGCAGCGTAATGGGGACTGCTTACAATGAGCAGTTCTTC.

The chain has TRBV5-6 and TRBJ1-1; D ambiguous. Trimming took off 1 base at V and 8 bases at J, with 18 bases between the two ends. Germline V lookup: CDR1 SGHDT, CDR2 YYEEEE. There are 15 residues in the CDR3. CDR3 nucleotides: TGTGCCAGCAGCTTGACGGTCAGTCGAGCCAGAGAAGCTTTCTTT. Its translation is CASSLTVSRAREAFF.

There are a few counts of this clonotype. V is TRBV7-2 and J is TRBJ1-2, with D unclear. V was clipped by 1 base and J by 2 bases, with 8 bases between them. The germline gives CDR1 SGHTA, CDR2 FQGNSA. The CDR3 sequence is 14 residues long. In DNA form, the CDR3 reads TGTGCCAGCAGCTTAGTGGGCCTCAACTATGGCTACACCTTC. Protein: CASSLVGLNYGYTF.

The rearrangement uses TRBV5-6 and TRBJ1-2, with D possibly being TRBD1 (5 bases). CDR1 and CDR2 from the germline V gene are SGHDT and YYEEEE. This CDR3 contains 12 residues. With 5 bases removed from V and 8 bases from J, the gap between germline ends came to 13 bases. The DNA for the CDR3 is TGTGCCAGCAGAGTGGGACTGTCCGGCTACACCTTC. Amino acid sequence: CASRVGLSGYTF. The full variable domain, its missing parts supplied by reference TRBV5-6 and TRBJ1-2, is DAGVTQSPTHLIKTRGQQVTLRCSPKSGHDTVSWYQQALGQGPQFIFQYYEEEERQRGNFPDRFSGHQFPNYSSELNVNALLLGDSALYLCASRVGLSGYTFGSGTRLTVV.

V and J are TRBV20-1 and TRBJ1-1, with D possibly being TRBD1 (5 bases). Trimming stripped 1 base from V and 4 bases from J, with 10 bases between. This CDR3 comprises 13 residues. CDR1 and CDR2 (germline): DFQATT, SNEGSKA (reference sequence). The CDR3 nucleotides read TGCAGTGCTAGAGGACAGACGCTCACTGAAGCTTTCTTT. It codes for CSARGQTLTEAFF.